One and the same sample provided the 27 T cell receptor beta chains below, sequenced in a study of cytomegalovirus exposure and HLA in healthy donors. The PCR ran on 60 Vbeta and 13 Jbeta primers. TCRdb's table, derived via immunoSEQ multiplex PCR, lists solely in-frame clones and lacks some. The sample records approximately 210,000 clones, around 73% being singletons. The sequencing sample was made of PBMCs. Source of these receptors: a woman aged 25-40 years in good health and CMV-seropositive.

This clone was counted a few times. The genes are TRBV23-1 and TRBJ1-2, with D hard to call. TRBV23-1 is reported as an ORF; its role is uncertain. V lost 8 bases to trimming and J lost 3 bases, with 10 bases between them. The CDR3 loop spans 12 amino acids. CDR3 nucleotide sequence: TGCGCCAGCGCCGGGGAGGACTATGGCTACACCTTC. Translation gives CASAGEDYGYTF.

This clone was detected only once. The chain has TRBV27 and TRBJ2-7; 8 nucleotides line up with TRBD2. Looked up from germline, CDR1 is MNHEY and CDR2 is SMNVEV (reference sequence). V trimming: 5 bases; J trimming: 7 bases; junction bases outside the gene matches: 13. This CDR3 contains 15 residues. CDR3 residues: CASSPGDGRAGEQYF. DNA of the CDR3: TGTGCCAGCAGTCCCGGGGACGGGAGGGCGGGGGAGCAGTACTTC.

The chain has TRBV5-1 and TRBJ2-7, with TRBD2 matching over 9 bases. CDR3 size: 15 residues. V was pared by 5 bases and J by 5 bases, with 11 bases of the junction left unmatched. CDR1 is SGHRS, CDR2 YFSETQ, per germline. The CDR3 DNA follows: TGCGCCAGCAGAGGCCTAGCGGGAAGTCCGGACGAGCAGTACTTC. Its protein is CASRGLAGSPDEQYF.

CDR3 sequence (DNA): TGTGCCAGCAGTGTAGGAGACAGGGCTTACGAGCAGTACTTC. It encodes CASSVGDRAYEQYF. V usage is TRBV2 and J usage is TRBJ2-7; 7 bases are a match to TRBD1. The CDR3 is 14 residues long. Losses at the gene ends were 4 bases for V and 4 bases for J; bases not matched to a gene: 7. From germline, CDR1 is SNHLY and CDR2 FYNNEI.

This chain links TRBV28 with TRBJ1-2; D is unclear. Trimming removed 3 bases from V and 3 bases from J, with 11 bases in between. The CDR3 runs to 14 residues. Germline V gene lookup returns CDR1 MDHEN and CDR2 SYDVKM. CDR3 amino acids: CASSFSNVHYGYTF. CDR3 in DNA: TGTGCCAGCAGTTTCAGTAATGTTCACTATGGCTACACCTTC.

The CDR3 region is CATTMSERNEQFF. CDR3 in DNA: TGTGCCACCACCATGTCGGAGCGGAATGAGCAGTTCTTC. This chain connects TRBV11-2 to TRBJ2-1; tentative D call: TRBD2 (5 bases). This CDR3 spans 13 amino acids. With 10 bases removed from V and 7 bases from J, the gap between germline ends came to 17 bases. Germline assignment: CDR1 SGHAT and CDR2 FQNNGV.

In this sample, this clone turned up a few times. This rearrangement joins TRBV6-5 to TRBJ1-2, with 9 bases aligning to TRBD1. V trimming: 4 bases; J trimming: 8 bases; junction bases outside the gene matches: 5. CDR1 MNHEY and CDR2 SVGAGI come from the germline V gene. This CDR3 comprises 13 residues. The CDR3 protein is CASSWTGTGGYTF. The CDR3 DNA reads as TGTGCCAGCAGTTGGACAGGGACAGGGGGCTACACCTTC.

The chain links TRBV5-6 to TRBJ2-3; 8 positions agree with TRBD1. Trimming cost V 4 bases and J 7 bases; bases outside gene matches: 11. The CDR3 consists of 15 residues. Germline lookup yields CDR1 SGHDT and CDR2 YYEEEE. This CDR3 reads CASSPTDRVGNTQYF. The CDR3 DNA is TGTGCCAGCAGCCCCACGGACAGGGTAGGCAATACGCAGTATTTT.

This sequence joins TRBV5-1 and TRBJ2-7; D gene unclear. Germline CDR1 reads SGHRS; CDR2 reads YFSETQ. The CDR3 runs 15 residues. V was cut by 0 bases and J by 0 bases, with 10 bases left in between. CDR3 protein: CASSLAGAHSYEQYF. CDR3 DNA sequence: TGCGCCAGCAGCTTGGCCGGAGCCCACTCCTACGAGCAGTACTTC.

The V gene is TRBV28, the J gene TRBJ1-2; TRBD1 is a possible D gene (5 bases). The CDR3 covers 14 residues. Trimming removed 6 bases at V and 5 bases at J, with 16 bases between. Germline V gene data show CDR1 as MDHEN and CDR2 as SYDVKM. The CDR3 loop is CASRLQGGGYGYTF. The CDR3 bases are TGTGCCAGCAGGCTCCAGGGAGGAGGATATGGCTACACCTTC.

The rearrangement links TRBV10-3 to TRBJ1-1; 8 bases agree with TRBD1. Unmatched junction bases numbered 4, after V lost 6 bases and J lost 7 bases. Germline V gives CDR1 ENHRY, CDR2 SYGVKD. This CDR3 region has 12 residues. Written as DNA, the CDR3 is TGTGCCATCAGCCAGGGGGCAGGTGAAGCTTTCTTT. As protein: CAISQGAGEAFF.

V gene TRBV7-2 combines with J gene TRBJ2-3; D is uncertain. This CDR3 has 12 residues. Germline CDR1 reads SGHTA; CDR2 reads FQGNSA. Trimming cost V 5 bases and J 4 bases, with 7 bases left between them. The CDR3 here is CASSPRADTQYF. Written as DNA, the CDR3 is TGTGCCAGCAGCCCCCGAGCAGATACGCAGTATTTT.

This clone was detected only a few times. The chain recombines TRBV9 with TRBJ2-1, with D perhaps matching TRBD1 (6 bases). Trimming shortened V by 0 bases and J by 4 bases, and 11 bases separated the two germline ends. The length of the CDR3 is 15 residues. Germline V gene data show CDR1 as SGDLS and CDR2 as YYNGEE. CDR3 loop: CASSVGGHQYNEQFF. The DNA of the CDR3 is TGTGCCAGCAGCGTAGGGGGACATCAATACAATGAGCAGTTCTTC. Full variable domain (remainder filled in from reference TRBV9 and TRBJ2-1): DSGVTQTPKHLITATGQRVTLRCSPRSGDLSVYWYQQSLDQGLQFLIQYYNGEERAKGNILERFSAQQFPDLHSELNLSSLELGDSALYFCASSVGGHQYNEQFFGPGTRLTVL.

J is TRBJ2-4 and V is TRBV10-3, with D possibly matching TRBD2 (5 bases). V shed 1 base and J shed 6 bases, with 16 bases lying between them. The germline gives CDR1 ENHRY, CDR2 SYGVKD. The CDR3 loop spans 16 amino acids. The CDR3 protein is CAISEFGGFEGNIQYF. The DNA of the CDR3 is TGTGCCATCAGTGAGTTCGGTGGGTTCGAGGGAAACATTCAGTACTTC.

V and J are TRBV19 and TRBJ2-2; D uncertain. V was cut by 3 bases and J by 0 bases, with 5 bases left in between. The CDR3 is made up of 14 amino acids. The germline gives CDR1 LNHDA, CDR2 SQIVND (reference sequence). CDR3: CASSIATNTGELFF. CDR3 in DNA: TGTGCCAGTAGTATTGCTACGAACACCGGGGAGCTGTTTTTT. Combining the CDR3 with reference TRBV19 and TRBJ2-2 gives the whole variable domain DGGITQSPKYLFRKEGQNVTLSCEQNLNHDAMYWYRQDPGQGLRLIYYSQIVNDFQKGDIAEGYSVSREKKESFPLTVTSAQKNPTAFYLCASSIATNTGELFFGEGSRLTVL.

The V and J genes are TRBV12-5 and TRBJ1-1, with TRBD1 identical over 9 bases. Trimming took 5 bases from V and 7 from J; bases not matched to a gene: 8. The CDR3 has 14 amino acids. The germline gives CDR1 LGHNT, CDR2 FRNRAP. CDR3 amino acids: CASGRGQGYDEAFF. In DNA form, the CDR3 reads TGTGCTAGTGGTCGGGGACAGGGATATGATGAAGCTTTCTTT.

In this sample, this clone turned up a few times. V gene TRBV14 combines with J gene TRBJ2-1; D remains unclear. The CDR3 consists of 15 residues. Trimming took off 1 base at V and 0 bases at J, with 7 bases between the two ends. Germline loops: CDR1 SGHDN, CDR2 FVKESK. Written as DNA, the CDR3 is TGTGCCAGCAGCCAAGGGTACAGCTCCTACAATGAGCAGTTCTTC. This codes for CASSQGYSSYNEQFF.

The chain recombines TRBV5-1 with TRBJ2-3; 8 bases agree with TRBD2. This CDR3 is built from 16 residues. With V trimmed by 0 bases and J by 2 bases, 5 bases remained unmatched. CDR1 is SGHRS and CDR2 is YFSETQ in the germline V gene. The CDR3 sequence: CASSLVAGGLTDTQYF. The CDR3 DNA reads TGCGCCAGCAGCTTGGTGGCGGGAGGACTCACAGATACGCAGTATTTT.

The V and J genes are TRBV7-2 and TRBJ2-5, with 8 positions matching TRBD1. J lost 5 bases, V lost 5 bases, and 4 bases had no gene match. The CDR3 runs to 13 residues. Germline values: CDR1 SGHTA, CDR2 FQGNSA. The CDR3 coding sequence is TGTGCCAGCAGCACTGGACAGGGTGAGACCCAGTACTTC. Translation gives CASSTGQGETQYF.

The chain joins TRBV7-9 to TRBJ2-1, with 13 bases that match TRBD2. CDR1 SEHNR and CDR2 FQNEAQ come from the germline V gene (reference sequence). Trimming cost V 5 bases and J 5 bases; bases outside gene matches: 9. CDR3 length equals 17 residues. CDR3 in DNA: TGTGCCAGCAGCCCCGGGACTAGCGGGGAAGGAGACAATGAGCAGTTCTTC. Translation gives CASSPGTSGEGDNEQFF.

This chain joins TRBV10-3 and TRBJ1-4, with TRBD1 matching 10 bases. The ends lost 10 bases at V and 5 bases at J; junction bases unmatched: 4. CDR1 ENHRY and CDR2 SYGVKD come from the germline V gene. The CDR3 sequence is 13 residues long. DNA for the CDR3: TGTGCCAAGACGGACAGGGGGAATGAAAAACTGTTTTTT. Its translation: CAKTDRGNEKLFF.

The DNA for the CDR3 is TGTGCCAGCAGCCAATACAGGGGAAGCACTGAAGCTTTCTTT. Residues: CASSQYRGSTEAFF. V usage is TRBV4-2 and J usage is TRBJ1-1, with 7 bases matching TRBD1. Germline lookup yields CDR1 LGHNA and CDR2 YNFKEQ. J gave up 4 bases and V 2 bases, and 4 bases lay outside the gene matches. The CDR3 has 14 amino acids.

This clone was detected only a few times. This sequence joins TRBV19 and TRBJ1-1; 9 bases are a match to TRBD1. Germline V lookup: CDR1 LNHDA, CDR2 SQIVND (reference sequence). With 4 bases clipped from V and 8 bases from J, the junction kept 8 bases outside the gene matches. This CDR3 spans 14 amino acids. CDR3 loop: CASSTHRGQEEAFF. The CDR3 DNA is TGTGCCAGTAGTACCCACAGGGGGCAGGAGGAAGCTTTCTTT.

The genes are TRBV4-1 and TRBJ2-1; no firm D call. There are 17 residues in the CDR3. Germline V CDR1 and CDR2: MGHRA, YSYEKL. The V gene lost 0 bases and the J gene lost 0 bases, with 12 bases spanning the gap. CDR3 bases: TGCGCCAGCAGCCAAGATCCCGGGTCCAGCTCCTACAATGAGCAGTTCTTC. Translated, it gives CASSQDPGSSSYNEQFF.

This sequence joins TRBV28 and TRBJ1-2, with D maybe TRBD1 (5 bases). V lost 1 base to trimming and J lost 8 bases, with 11 bases between them. Germline CDR1 reads MDHEN; CDR2 reads SYDVKM. CDR3 length: 13 amino acids. The CDR3 DNA sequence: TGTGCCAGCAGTTTATCCTCAGGGCGGGGCTACACCTTC. This gives the protein CASSLSSGRGYTF.

The chain carries TRBV2 and TRBJ1-3; the D is unclear. Germline CDR1 reads SNHLY; CDR2 reads FYNNEI. V shed 6 bases and J shed 3 bases, with 9 bases lying between them. This CDR3 comprises 13 residues. CDR3 sequence: CASRTDYGNTIYF. The DNA of the CDR3 is TGTGCCAGCAGGACGGACTATGGAAACACCATATATTTT.

The chain joins TRBV19 to TRBJ1-1; the match to TRBD1 covers 9 bases. The CDR3 sequence is 13 residues long. With V trimmed by 7 bases and J by 5 bases, 5 bases remained unmatched. Germline-derived CDR1 and CDR2 are LNHDA and SQIVND (reference sequence). The CDR3 nucleotides read TGTGCCAGTACCGGGACAGGGATAACTGAAGCTTTCTTT. Its protein product is CASTGTGITEAFF.